This T cell receptor (beta chain) was sequenced in a study of cytomegalovirus exposure and HLA in healthy donors. With 60 Vbeta and 13 Jbeta primers, the PCR was carried out. Authors' processing steps: Per a later analysis, the number of unique TCR beta chains was approximately 80 million, of which roughly 9.9 million were shared. Sequencing was performed with immunoSEQ multiplex PCR; in TCRdb, only in-frame clones are kept and a portion is missing. D and trimming were read from the DNA, whereas the V and J calls and clone size are those reported in that table. The top ten hold over 1% of the sample, which has approximately 190,000 clones, 75% to 90% seen once. The donors (healthy individuals) were bone marrow donors. Donors had nominal health at sampling but likely had unrecorded immune exposures. CDR1 and CDR2 from the germline V gene are MNHEY and SVGAGI. The CDR3 is made up of 15 amino acids. Trimming stripped 6 bases from V and 3 bases from J, with 17 bases between.

Sequenced input: PBMCs. The clonotype was recovered from a man aged 25 to 40 in good health and CMV-seronegative. This chain connects TRBV6-5 to TRBJ2-5; D might be TRBD1 (6 bases). The CDR3 spells CASSPWGRGEETQYF. The CDR3 coding sequence is TGTGCCAGCAGCCCCTGGGGGCGAGGGGAAGAGACCCAGTACTTC.